This T cell receptor beta chain was captured by sequencing in a study of blood T cells in healthy people across ages. Primers used in a second PCR of roughly 7 to 12 cycles were a sample-barcoded 5' primer and a J-beta primer mix. Individual samples furnished no less than 2.5 million CDR3-containing paired-end reads apiece. TCRdb reprocessed the 5' RACE reads with MiXCR, giving one entry per CDR3 protein. The sample consists of 1.4 million or so distinct CDR3 sequences, approximately 39% of them appearing once. The J segment lost 8 bases and the V segment lost 5 bases, leaving 8 bases of the junction unmatched. This CDR3 contains 15 residues. CDR1 and CDR2 from the germline V gene are SGHVS and FQNEAQ. About this clonotype: What it binds is unknown.

Study-level results: Diversity estimates drawn from one million T cells were deemed underestimates. Diversity of TCR beta per million T cells declined in a roughly linear way with age. Possibly, changes in expanded clonotypes were confounded because donor CMV status was unknown.

The receptor's source is a woman aged 18-29 years in good health. The V call is TRBV7-8, the J call TRBJ2-1, with 11 bases aligning to TRBD2. The sequenced material came from blood. Here the CDR3 DNA reads TGTGCCAGCAGCCGTACTAGCGGGAGATACGATGAGCAGTTCTTC. Amino acid sequence: CASSRTSGRYDEQFF. The full variable domain, with the rest looked up from reference TRBV7-8 and TRBJ2-1, is GAGVSQSPRYKVAKRGQDVALRCDPISGHVSLFWYQQALGQGPEFLTYFQNEAQLDKSGLPSDRFFAERPEGSVSTLKIQRTQQEDSAVYLCASSRTSGRYDEQFFGPGTRLTVL.